This T cell receptor beta chain stems from a study of T-cell reconstitution after alpha-beta-depleted transplantation in children. This clonotype showed up just a few times. Unique molecular identifiers were incorporated during preparation of the TCRbeta library. Using its own MiXCR run on the PCR reads, TCRdb lists one record per CDR3 protein. Here the sample spans roughly 610,000 distinct CDR3 sequences, about 10% being singletons. The origin of this receptor is a human donor who donated a stem cell graft to a child with acute myeloid leukemia. The sequenced sample was PBMCs from the stem cell graft donor, obtained from the stem cell graft.

CDR3 amino acids: CASSLGVGGQVDGYTF. The CDR3 region has the DNA TGTGCCAGCAGCTTAGGTGTGGGGGGACAGGTCGATGGCTACACCTTC. V gene TRBV7-2 combines with J gene TRBJ1-2, with TRBD1 matching over 8 bases. The CDR3 totals 16 residues. V was pared by 1 base and J by 6 bases, with 10 bases of the junction left unmatched. CDR1 is SGHTA, CDR2 FQGNSA, per germline.